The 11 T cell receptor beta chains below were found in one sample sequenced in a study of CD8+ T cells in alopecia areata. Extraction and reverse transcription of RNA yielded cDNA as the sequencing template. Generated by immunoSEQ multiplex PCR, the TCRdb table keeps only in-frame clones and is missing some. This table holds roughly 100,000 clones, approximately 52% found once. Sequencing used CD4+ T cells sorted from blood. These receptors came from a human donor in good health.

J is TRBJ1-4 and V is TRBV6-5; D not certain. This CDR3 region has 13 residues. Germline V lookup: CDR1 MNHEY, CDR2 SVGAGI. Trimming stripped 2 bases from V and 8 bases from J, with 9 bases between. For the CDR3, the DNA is TGTGCCAGCAGTTACAAATTGGGGGAAAAACTGTTTTTT. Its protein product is CASSYKLGEKLFF.

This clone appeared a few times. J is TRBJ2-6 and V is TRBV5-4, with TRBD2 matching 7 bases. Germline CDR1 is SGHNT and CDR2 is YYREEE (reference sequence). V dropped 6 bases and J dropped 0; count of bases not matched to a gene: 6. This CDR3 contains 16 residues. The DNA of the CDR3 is TGTGCCAGCACGGGGGGATCCAGCTCTGGGGCCAACGTCCTGACTTTC. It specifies CASTGGSSSGANVLTF.

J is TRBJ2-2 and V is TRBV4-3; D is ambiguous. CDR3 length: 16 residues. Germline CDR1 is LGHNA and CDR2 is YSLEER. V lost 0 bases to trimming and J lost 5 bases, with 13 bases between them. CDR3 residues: CASSQEGRLRTGELFF. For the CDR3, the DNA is TGCGCCAGCAGCCAAGAAGGCAGACTTCGGACCGGGGAGCTGTTTTTT.

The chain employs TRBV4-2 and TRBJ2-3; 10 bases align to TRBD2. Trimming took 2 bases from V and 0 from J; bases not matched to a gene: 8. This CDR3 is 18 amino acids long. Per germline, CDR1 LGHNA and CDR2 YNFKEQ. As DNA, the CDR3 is TGTGCCAGCAGCCAAACTAGCGGGGAATTTAAGAGCACAGATACGCAGTATTTT. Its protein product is CASSQTSGEFKSTDTQYF.

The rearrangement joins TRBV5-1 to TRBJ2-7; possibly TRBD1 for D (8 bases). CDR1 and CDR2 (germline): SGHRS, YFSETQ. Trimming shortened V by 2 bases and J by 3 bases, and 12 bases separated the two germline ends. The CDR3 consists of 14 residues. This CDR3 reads CASSFNRGGYEQYF. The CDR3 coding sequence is TGCGCCAGCAGCTTCAACAGGGGGGGCTACGAGCAGTACTTC.

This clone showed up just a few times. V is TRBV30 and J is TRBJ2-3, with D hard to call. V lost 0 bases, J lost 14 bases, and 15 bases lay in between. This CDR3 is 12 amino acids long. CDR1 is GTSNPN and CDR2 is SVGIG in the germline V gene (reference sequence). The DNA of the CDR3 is TGTGCCTGGAGTGTACTGCGAGTAGAGCGGTATTTT. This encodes CAWSVLRVERYF. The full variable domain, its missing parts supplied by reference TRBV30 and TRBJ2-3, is SQTIHQWPATLVQPVGSPLSLECTVEGTSNPNLYWYRQAAGRGLQLLFYSVGIGQISSEVPQNLSASRPQDRQFILSSKKLLLSDSGFYLCAWSVLRVERYFGPGTRLTVL.

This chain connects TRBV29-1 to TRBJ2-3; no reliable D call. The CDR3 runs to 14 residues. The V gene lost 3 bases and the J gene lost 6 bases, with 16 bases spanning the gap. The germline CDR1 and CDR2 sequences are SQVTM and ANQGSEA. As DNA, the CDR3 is TGCAGCGTTGATGTGGGCGGACGGGCCGATACGCAGTATTTT. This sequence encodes CSVDVGGRADTQYF.

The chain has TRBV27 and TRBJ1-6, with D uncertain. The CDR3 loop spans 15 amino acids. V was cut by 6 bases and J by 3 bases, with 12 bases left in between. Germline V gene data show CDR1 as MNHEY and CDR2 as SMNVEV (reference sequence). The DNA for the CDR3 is TGTGCCAGCAGCCCGCTCCCTTACTATAATTCACCCCTCCACTTT. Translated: CASSPLPYYNSPLHF.

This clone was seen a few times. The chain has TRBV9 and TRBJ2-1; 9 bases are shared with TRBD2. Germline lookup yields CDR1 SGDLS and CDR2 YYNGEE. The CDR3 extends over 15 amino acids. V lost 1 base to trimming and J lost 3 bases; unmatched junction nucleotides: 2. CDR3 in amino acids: CASSVRLADYNEQFF. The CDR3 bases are TGTGCCAGCAGCGTAAGACTAGCGGACTACAATGAGCAGTTCTTC.

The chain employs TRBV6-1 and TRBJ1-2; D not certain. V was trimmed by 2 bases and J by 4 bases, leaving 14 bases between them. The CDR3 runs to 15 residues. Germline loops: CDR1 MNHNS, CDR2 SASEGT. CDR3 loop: CASSERVPASYGYTF. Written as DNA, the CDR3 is TGTGCCAGCAGTGAACGAGTTCCAGCCTCCTATGGCTACACCTTC.

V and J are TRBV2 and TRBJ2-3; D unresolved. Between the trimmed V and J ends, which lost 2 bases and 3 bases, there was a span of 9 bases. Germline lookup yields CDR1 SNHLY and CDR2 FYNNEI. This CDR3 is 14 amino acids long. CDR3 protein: CASSEQALTDTQYF. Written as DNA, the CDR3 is TGTGCCAGCAGTGAACAGGCGCTTACAGATACGCAGTATTTT.